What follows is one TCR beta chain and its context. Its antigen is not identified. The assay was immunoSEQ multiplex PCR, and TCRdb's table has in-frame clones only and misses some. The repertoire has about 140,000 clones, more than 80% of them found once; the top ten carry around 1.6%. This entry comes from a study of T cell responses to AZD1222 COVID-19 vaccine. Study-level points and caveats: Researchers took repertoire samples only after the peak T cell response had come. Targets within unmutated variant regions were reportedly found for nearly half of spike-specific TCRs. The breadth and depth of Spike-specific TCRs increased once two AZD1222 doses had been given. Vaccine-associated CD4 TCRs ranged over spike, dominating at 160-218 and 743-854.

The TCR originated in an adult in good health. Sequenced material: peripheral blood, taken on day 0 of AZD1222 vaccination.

The CDR3 spells CASSAPLEGANVLTF. For the CDR3, the DNA is TGTGCCAGCAGCGCCCCACTGGAAGGGGCCAACGTCCTGACTTTC. The rearrangement links TRBV9 to TRBJ2-6; D is undetermined. CDR3 size: 15 residues. Germline V gene lookup returns CDR1 SGDLS and CDR2 YYNGEE. V was cut by 3 bases and J by 4 bases, with 11 bases left in between.